This entry is about one T cell receptor (beta chain). What it recognizes is unknown. The data were obtained in a study of beta chain features in type 1 diabetes. Study-wide results and caveats: In all four CD4+ subsets, TCRB CDR3 length was significantly, moderately reduced in type 1 diabetes.

The length of the CDR3 is 13 residues. Germline values: CDR1 SQVTM, CDR2 ANQGSEA. Unmatched junction bases numbered 4, after V lost 4 bases and J lost 4 bases. The authors reverse transcribed all of the isolated RNA, so sequencing captured expressed TCRB transcripts. Libraries were prepared by immunoSEQ multiplex PCR; TCRdb keeps only in-frame clonotypes and omits some of them. The sample contains almost 250,000 clones, 13% to 15% of which appear only once. V usage is TRBV29-1 and J usage is TRBJ1-2; 9 bases match TRBD1. The sequencing input was naive CD4+ T cells from blood. The sequence came from a woman aged 40 to 49 in good health. DNA for the CDR3: TGCAGCGTTGGGGGACAGGGAGTCTATGGCTACACCTTC. This gives the protein CSVGGQGVYGYTF.